The 29 T cell receptor beta chains below were found in one sample sequenced in a study of T cells in Graves' hyperthyroidism and ophthalmopathy. There were TCR beta CDR3 regions amplified from RNA transcripts. An initial round of RT-PCR targeting the TCR CDR3 relied on the HTBI primer set. One entry per CDR3 protein, called by TCRdb with MiXCR from the multiplex PCR reads. The table shows nearly 600,000 distinct CDR3 sequences, with roughly 14% occurring only once. Sequences were obtained from blood. The source is a woman aged 25 to 39 with Graves' hyperthyroidism that later progressed to Graves' ophthalmopathy.

This clonotype was observed a handful of times. The chain has TRBV19 and TRBJ2-1; possibly TRBD1 for D (6 bases). The CDR3 length is 13 residues. Germline values: CDR1 LNHDA, CDR2 SQIVND (reference sequence). Deletions cut 1 base from V and 7 bases from J, with 8 bases between. The CDR3 is CASSIAGANEQFF. In DNA form, the CDR3 reads TGTGCCAGTAGTATAGCAGGGGCGAATGAGCAGTTCTTC.

This clonotype was picked up a small number of times. The gene calls are TRBV24-1 and TRBJ2-7; possibly TRBD1 for D (7 bases). Looked up from germline, CDR1 is KGHDR and CDR2 is SFDVKD. V was shortened by 3 bases and J by 5 bases, with 19 bases between the two germline ends. The CDR3 runs to 16 residues. CDR3 region: CATSDRTGRGRHEQYF. The CDR3 region has the DNA TGTGCCACCAGTGATAGGACAGGAAGAGGGAGGCACGAGCAGTACTTC.

The chain uses TRBV12-3 or TRBV12-4 and TRBJ2-3; 7 bases match TRBD2. This CDR3 contains 15 residues. V was pared by 7 bases and J by 1 base, with 8 bases of the junction left unmatched. DNA for the CDR3: TGTGCCAGCACCTGGGGGGGGATTGGCACAGATACGCAGTATTTT. It is translated as CASTWGGIGTDTQYF.

This clonotype was seen repeatedly, ten times or more. The chain couples TRBV6-1 to TRBJ2-7, with 10 positions matching TRBD1. The CDR3 runs to 14 residues. From germline, CDR1 is MNHNS and CDR2 SASEGT. V lost 4 bases to trimming and J lost 9 bases; unmatched junction nucleotides: 9. The chain's CDR3 is CASSAPARTGGQYF. CDR3 coding DNA: TGTGCCAGCAGTGCTCCGGCTAGGACAGGGGGGCAGTACTTC.

As concerns this clonotype: This may come from a read error, since a much larger clone is one base off. The conserved closing phenylalanine or tryptophan is absent in this CDR3, likely reflecting a read error. The chain has TRBV5-1 and TRBJ2-7, with 10 bases identical to TRBD1. CDR1 SGHRS and CDR2 YFSETQ come from the germline V gene. After removal of 4 bases from V and 3 bases from J, the junction contained 4 bases not matched to a gene. The CDR3 runs 14 residues. The DNA of the CDR3 is TGCGCCAGCAGCGAGGGGACAGGGGACTACGAGCAGTACCTC. Translated, it gives CASSEGTGDYEQYL.

The rearrangement joins TRBV20-1 to TRBJ1-3, with 8 bases aligning to TRBD1. Germline values: CDR1 DFQATT, CDR2 SNEGSKA (reference sequence). There are 17 residues in the CDR3. Trimming at V came to 2 bases and at J to 0 bases, leaving 9 bases not matched to a gene. DNA of the CDR3: TGCAGTGCTAGATTAATTGGGACAGGCGTCTCTGGAAACACCATATATTTT. Its protein product is CSARLIGTGVSGNTIYF.

This clonotype turned up a few times. The junction and the germline gene differ at one end; a read error may be behind it. The chain has TRBV18 and TRBJ2-1, with TRBD2 identical over 9 bases. The length of the CDR3 is 15 residues. CDR1 KGHSH and CDR2 LQKENI come from the germline V gene. The CDR3 loop reads CASSPPSGSLGERFF. In nucleotides, the CDR3 is TGTGCCAGCTCACCACCTAGCGGGAGTCTTGGTGAGCGGTTCTTC.

This clonotype was found a few times. The chain employs TRBV18 and TRBJ1-1; the D gene is possibly TRBD1 (5 bases). V was shortened by 1 base and J by 4 bases, with 13 bases between the two germline ends. The CDR3 has 15 residues. From germline, CDR1 is KGHSH and CDR2 LQKENI. CDR3 in amino acids: CASSPRETGTTEAFF. The CDR3 DNA reads TGTGCCAGCTCACCACGAGAAACGGGGACCACTGAAGCTTTCTTT. Complete variable domain (other parts from reference TRBV18 and TRBJ1-1): NAGVMQNPRHLVRRRGQEARLRCSPMKGHSHVYWYRQLPEEGLKFMVYLQKENIIDESGMPKERFSAEFPKEGPSILRIQQVVRGDSAAYFCASSPRETGTTEAFFGQGTRLTVV.

At least ten counts were recorded for this clonotype. The genes are TRBV20-1 and TRBJ2-7, with 8 positions matching TRBD1. Germline loops: CDR1 DFQATT, CDR2 SNEGSKA (reference sequence). V gave up 6 bases and J gave up 3 bases; unmatched junction bases: 4. There are 12 residues in the CDR3. CDR3 sequence (DNA): TGCAGTGCAAGGACAGGGAACTACGAGCAGTACTTC. As protein: CSARTGNYEQYF.

Ten or more counts support this clonotype. The chain has TRBV20-1 and TRBJ2-3; D not certain. The V gene's germline CDR1 is DFQATT and CDR2 SNEGSKA (reference sequence). Trimming pared 4 bases from V and 2 bases from J, leaving 13 bases between. This CDR3 region has 14 residues. The CDR3 spells CSATHPSDTDTQYF. CDR3 DNA sequence: TGCAGTGCTACTCATCCTTCTGACACAGATACGCAGTATTTT.

The chain carries TRBV19 and TRBJ2-7; 7 bases are shared with TRBD2. J was trimmed by 0 bases and V by 6 bases; bases with no gene match: 11. The CDR3 consists of 16 residues. Germline CDR1 LNHDA, CDR2 SQIVND (reference sequence). The CDR3 loop reads CASRDVGGRSSYEQYF. The CDR3 DNA reads TGTGCCAGTAGGGACGTCGGCGGGAGAAGCTCCTACGAGCAGTACTTC.

V usage is TRBV5-5 and J usage is TRBJ1-5, with TRBD1 matching 8 bases. Germline assignment: CDR1 SGHKS and CDR2 YYEKEE (reference sequence). The V and J ends lost 4 bases and 2 bases, in that order; junction bases with no gene match: 8. The CDR3 runs to 16 residues. For the CDR3, the DNA is TGTGCCAGCAGCCAGGGGGCAGGGGGTGGCAATCAGCCCCAGCATTTT. It specifies CASSQGAGGGNQPQHF.

This clonotype appeared many times. The J gene is TRBJ1-6, the V gene TRBV27, with D tentatively TRBD1 (5 bases). The CDR3 consists of 13 residues. Per the germline V gene, CDR1 is MNHEY and CDR2 is SMNVEV (reference sequence). V was shortened by 5 bases and J by 7 bases, with 9 bases between the two germline ends. For the CDR3, the DNA is TGTGCCAGCAGTAAGGGGCCCAATTCACCCCTCCACTTT. This sequence encodes CASSKGPNSPLHF.

The CDR3 region is CASALLQGAYEQYF. The CDR3 DNA reads TGTGCCAGCGCCCTTCTGCAGGGGGCATACGAGCAGTACTTC. This chain joins TRBV6-1 and TRBJ2-7, with 8 bases identical to TRBD1. V gave up 8 bases and J gave up 4 bases; unmatched junction bases: 10. Germline values: CDR1 MNHNS, CDR2 SASEGT. The CDR3 consists of 14 residues.

As to this clonotype: One end of the junction does not line up with germline, which may come from a read error. The rearrangement links TRBV5-1 to TRBJ1-4; a weak D match, TRBD1 (6 bases). The CDR3 runs 15 residues. CDR1 is SGHRS, CDR2 YFSETQ, per germline. CDR3 sequence reads: CASSLQGRTNEKLFF. The CDR3 nucleotides read TGTGCCAGCAGCTTACAGGGTCGTACTAATGAAAAACTGTTTTTT.

V is TRBV6-5 and J is TRBJ1-1; the match to TRBD1 covers 8 bases. V trimming: 2 bases; J trimming: 5 bases; junction bases outside the gene matches: 10. The CDR3 loop spans 16 amino acids. Germline CDR1 and CDR2: MNHEY and SVGAGI. This chain's CDR3 is CASSYGQGIFETEAFF. The CDR3 coding sequence is TGTGCCAGCAGTTACGGACAGGGAATATTCGAAACTGAAGCTTTCTTT.

This clonotype came up many times. This sequence joins TRBV24-1 and TRBJ2-3; TRBD2 aligns across 7 bases. The length of the CDR3 is 15 residues. Trimming at V came to 7 bases and at J to 2 bases, leaving 8 bases not matched to a gene. Germline loops: CDR1 KGHDR, CDR2 SFDVKD. The CDR3 nucleotides are TGTGCCACCAGCCCTGGGAGGGGAACCACAGATACGCAGTATTTT. This codes for CATSPGRGTTDTQYF.

At least ten counts were recorded for this clonotype. The gene calls are TRBV24-1 and TRBJ2-7; 11 nucleotides match TRBD2. The CDR3 extends over 16 amino acids. Germline V gives CDR1 KGHDR, CDR2 SFDVKD. Trimming removed 3 bases from V and 3 bases from J; junction bases left unmatched: 6. The CDR3 DNA follows: TGTGCCACCAGTGATCCCACTAGCGGGAGCTTCTACGAGCAGTACTTC. As protein: CATSDPTSGSFYEQYF.

This clonotype was recorded many times. The genes are TRBV20-1 and TRBJ1-1, with a tentative D call TRBD1 (5 bases). Germline CDR1 reads DFQATT; CDR2 reads SNEGSKA (reference sequence). There are 13 residues in the CDR3. With 5 bases removed from V and 3 bases from J, the gap between germline ends came to 13 bases. The CDR3 nucleotides read TGCAGTGCTCCGAGACAGCCCGACACTGAAGCTTTCTTT. It specifies CSAPRQPDTEAFF.

This clonotype came up many times. The chain joins TRBV4-1 to TRBJ1-5, with D maybe TRBD1 (6 bases). Looked up from germline, CDR1 is MGHRA and CDR2 is YSYEKL. The CDR3 length is 15 residues. V was pared by 3 bases and J by 1 base, with 10 bases between. The CDR3 reads CASSQGGQSNQPQHF. The CDR3 DNA reads TGCGCCAGCAGCCAGGGGGGGCAGAGCAATCAGCCCCAGCATTTT.

This clonotype was counted many times. The genes are TRBV2 and TRBJ2-7; D possibly uses TRBD1 or TRBD2 (5 bases each). The CDR3 is 13 amino acids. Germline V gene lookup returns CDR1 SNHLY and CDR2 FYNNEI. Trimming cost V 8 bases and J 0 bases, with 11 bases left between them. The CDR3 loop is CASGTLDSYEQYF. The DNA for the CDR3 is TGTGCCAGCGGGACGTTGGACTCCTACGAGCAGTACTTC.

This clonotype has ten or more counts. This chain links TRBV24-1 with TRBJ1-2, with D perhaps TRBD1 (5 bases). This CDR3 comprises 13 residues. Germline V gene sequence: CDR1 KGHDR, CDR2 SFDVKD. V was trimmed by 6 bases and J by 4 bases, leaving 11 bases between them. CDR3 sequence: CATSRGFSYGYTF. The CDR3 bases are TGTGCCACCAGTAGGGGATTTTCCTATGGCTACACCTTC.

This clonotype was found many times. The V and J genes are TRBV7-8 and TRBJ1-5; D may be TRBD1 (5 bases). V lost 0 bases, J lost 6 bases, and 12 bases lay in between. The CDR3 runs to 15 residues. Germline CDR1 is SGHVS and CDR2 is FQNEAQ. The CDR3 bases are TGTGCCAGCAGCTTAGCGGCGTGGGGGACTCAGCCCCAGCATTTT. As protein: CASSLAAWGTQPQHF.

The V gene is TRBV5-1, the J gene TRBJ2-1; 15 bases are shared with TRBD2. The better agreement between TRBJ2-7 and the DNA end casts doubt on the J call. The CDR3 runs to 16 residues. The V gene's germline CDR1 is SGHRS and CDR2 YFSETQ. For the CDR3, the DNA is TGCGCCAGCAGCACCGAGGGGACTAGCGGGAGGAATGAGCAGTACTTC. Encoded protein: CASSTEGTSGRNEQYF.

This clonotype has ten or more counts. The rearrangement links TRBV6-1 to TRBJ1-2; tentatively, D is TRBD1 (5 bases). The ends were cut back, 6 bases at V and 9 bases at J, with 17 bases in the middle. From germline, CDR1 is MNHNS and CDR2 SASEGT. This CDR3 has 13 amino acids. The CDR3 region has the DNA TGTGCCAGCAGCCGAGGACACCCCGGCAGCTACACCTTC. Translated: CASSRGHPGSYTF.

This clonotype showed up many times. The CDR3, as DNA: TGCAGTGCTCCCCGGGAGGGGACTAACACTTACGAGCAGTACTTC. It encodes CSAPREGTNTYEQYF. The chain is built from TRBV20-1 and TRBJ2-7; 8 nucleotides agree with TRBD2. The CDR3 has 15 amino acids. The junction had 13 bases not matched to a gene; V was cut back by 5 bases and J by 4 bases. In germline, CDR1 is DFQATT, CDR2 SNEGSKA (reference sequence).

This clonotype was recorded at least ten times. The chain uses TRBV12-3 or TRBV12-4 and TRBJ2-7; D gene uncertain. The CDR3 has 12 residues. Trimming removed 0 bases from V and 5 bases from J, with 5 bases in between. The CDR3 nucleotides are TGTGCCAGCAGTTTAGCTCTCGACGAGCAGTACTTC. Encoded protein: CASSLALDEQYF.

The chain couples TRBV12-3 or TRBV12-4 to TRBJ2-7; TRBD1 or TRBD2 may be the D gene (6 bases each). The CDR3 extends over 14 amino acids. V was pared by 2 bases and J by 5 bases, with 13 bases between. CDR3 loop: CASSLRGRANEQYF. The CDR3 DNA reads TGTGCCAGCAGTTTACGGGGGCGCGCCAACGAGCAGTACTTC.

This clonotype appeared a few times. The rearrangement links TRBV6-1 to TRBJ2-3, with TRBD2 matching 8 bases. Germline V gene sequence: CDR1 MNHNS, CDR2 SASEGT. With 6 bases clipped from V and 2 bases from J, the junction kept 7 bases outside the gene matches. This CDR3 has 15 amino acids. The CDR3 region is CASSLLADPTDTQYF. In DNA, the CDR3 is TGTGCCAGCAGCTTACTAGCGGACCCCACAGATACGCAGTATTTT.